The clone carrying this T cell receptor beta chain appeared a few times. This record comes from a study of patients and donors after allogeneic stem cell transplantation. The CDR3 has 15 amino acids. Trimming left V 3 bases short and J 1 base short, with 9 bases between. Germline V gene sequence: CDR1 MNHEY, CDR2 SVGAGI. TCRdb analysed the RT-PCR reads with MiXCR anew, one entry per CDR3 protein. This table has about 40,000 distinct CDR3 sequences, roughly 30% appearing once. The receptor was isolated from a human donor who was either an allogeneic HSCT recipient or a stem cell or donor lymphocyte infusion donor (not recorded which). It is not recorded whose cells these are; they may come from a transplant donor. Source material: blood, either unsorted or a sorted T cell fraction (not recorded which). This rearrangement joins TRBV6-5 to TRBJ2-2, with D possibly being TRBD2 (6 bases). The CDR3 is CASSYWGLNTGELFF. DNA for the CDR3: TGTGCCAGCAGTTATTGGGGACTGAACACCGGGGAGCTGTTTTTT.